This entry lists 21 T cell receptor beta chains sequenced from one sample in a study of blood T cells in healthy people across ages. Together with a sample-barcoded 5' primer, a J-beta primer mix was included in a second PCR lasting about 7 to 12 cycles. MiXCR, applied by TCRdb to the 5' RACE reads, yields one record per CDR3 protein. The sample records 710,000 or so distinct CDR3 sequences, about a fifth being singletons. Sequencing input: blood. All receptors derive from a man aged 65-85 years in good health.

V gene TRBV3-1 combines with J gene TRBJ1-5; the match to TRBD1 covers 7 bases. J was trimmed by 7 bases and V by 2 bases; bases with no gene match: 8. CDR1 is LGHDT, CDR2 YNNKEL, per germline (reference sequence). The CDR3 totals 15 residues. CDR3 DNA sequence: TGTGCCAGCAGCCAAAACAGGGGAAGGAGCCAGCCCCAGCATTTT. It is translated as CASSQNRGRSQPQHF.

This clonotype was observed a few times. CDR3 coding DNA: TGTGCCAGCAGCTTGACGGGAGGGCGTGGCACAGATACGCAGTATTTT. Amino acids: CASSLTGGRGTDTQYF. The chain carries TRBV5-4 and TRBJ2-3; 8 nucleotides agree with TRBD2. From germline, CDR1 is SGHNT and CDR2 YYREEE (reference sequence). Trimming cost V 1 base and J 1 base; bases outside gene matches: 5. This CDR3 has 16 residues. Complete variable domain (other parts from reference TRBV5-4 and TRBJ2-3): ETGVTQSPTHLIKTRGQQVTLRCSSQSGHNTVSWYQQALGQGPQFIFQYYREEENGRGNFPPRFSGLQFPNYSSELNVNALELDDSALYLCASSLTGGRGTDTQYFGPGTRLTVL.

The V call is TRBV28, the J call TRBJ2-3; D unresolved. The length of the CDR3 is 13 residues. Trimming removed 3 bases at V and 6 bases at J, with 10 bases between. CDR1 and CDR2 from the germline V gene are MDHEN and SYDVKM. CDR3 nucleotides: TGTGCCAGCAGTTTTTGGCGCGCCGATACGCAGTATTTT. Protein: CASSFWRADTQYF.

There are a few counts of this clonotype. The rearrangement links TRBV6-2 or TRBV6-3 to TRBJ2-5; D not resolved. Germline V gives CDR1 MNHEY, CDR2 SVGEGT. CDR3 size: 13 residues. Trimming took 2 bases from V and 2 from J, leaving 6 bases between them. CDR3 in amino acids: CASSYVRQETQYF. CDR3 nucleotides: TGTGCCAGCAGTTACGTCAGACAAGAGACCCAGTACTTC.

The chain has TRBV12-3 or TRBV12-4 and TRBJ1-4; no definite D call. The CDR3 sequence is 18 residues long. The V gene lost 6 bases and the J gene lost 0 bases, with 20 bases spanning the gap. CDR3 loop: CASSLLPPISTTNEKLFF. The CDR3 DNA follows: TGTGCCAGCAGCTTACTCCCCCCCATCAGTACAACTAATGAAAAACTGTTTTTT.

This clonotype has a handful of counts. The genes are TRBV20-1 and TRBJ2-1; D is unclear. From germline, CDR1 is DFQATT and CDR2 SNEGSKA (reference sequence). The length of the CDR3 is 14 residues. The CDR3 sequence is CSLRRPSSYNEQFF. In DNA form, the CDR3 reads TGCAGCCTTCGGCGGCCGAGCTCCTACAATGAGCAGTTCTTC.

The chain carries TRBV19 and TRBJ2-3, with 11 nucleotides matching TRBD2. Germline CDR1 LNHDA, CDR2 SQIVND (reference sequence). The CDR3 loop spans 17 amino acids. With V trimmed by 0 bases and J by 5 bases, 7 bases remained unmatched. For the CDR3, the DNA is TGTGCCAGTAGTATAGAGGTAGTAGCGGGAGGGATAGATACGCAGTATTTT. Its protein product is CASSIEVVAGGIDTQYF.

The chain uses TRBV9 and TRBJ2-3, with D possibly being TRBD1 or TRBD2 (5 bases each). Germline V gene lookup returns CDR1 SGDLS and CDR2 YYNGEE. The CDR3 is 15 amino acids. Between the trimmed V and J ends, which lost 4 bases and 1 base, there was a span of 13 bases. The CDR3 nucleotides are TGTGCCAGCAGCAGGACCGGGACCGGCACAGATACGCAGTATTTT. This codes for CASSRTGTGTDTQYF. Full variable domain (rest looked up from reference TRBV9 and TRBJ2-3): DSGVTQTPKHLITATGQRVTLRCSPRSGDLSVYWYQQSLDQGLQFLIQYYNGEERAKGNILERFSAQQFPDLHSELNLSSLELGDSALYFCASSRTGTGTDTQYFGPGTRLTVL.

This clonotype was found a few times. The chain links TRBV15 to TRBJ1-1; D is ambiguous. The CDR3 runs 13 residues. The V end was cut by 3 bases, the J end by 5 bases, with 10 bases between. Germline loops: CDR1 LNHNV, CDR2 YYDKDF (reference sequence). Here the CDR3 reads CATSRDTWTEAFF. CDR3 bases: TGTGCCACCAGCAGGGATACGTGGACTGAAGCTTTCTTT.

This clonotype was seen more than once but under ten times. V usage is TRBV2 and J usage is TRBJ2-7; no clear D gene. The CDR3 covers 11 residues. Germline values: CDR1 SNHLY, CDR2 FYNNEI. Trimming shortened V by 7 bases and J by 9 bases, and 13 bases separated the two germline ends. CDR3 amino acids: CASNGIPTQYV. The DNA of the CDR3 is TGTGCCAGCAACGGAATCCCGACGCAGTACGTC.

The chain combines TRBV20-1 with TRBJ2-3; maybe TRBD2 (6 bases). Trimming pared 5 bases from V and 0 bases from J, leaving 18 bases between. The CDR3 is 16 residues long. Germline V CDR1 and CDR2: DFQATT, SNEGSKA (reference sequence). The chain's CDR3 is CSAPPRPGLSTDTQYF. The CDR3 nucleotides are TGCAGTGCTCCGCCCCGCCCGGGACTGAGCACAGATACGCAGTATTTT.

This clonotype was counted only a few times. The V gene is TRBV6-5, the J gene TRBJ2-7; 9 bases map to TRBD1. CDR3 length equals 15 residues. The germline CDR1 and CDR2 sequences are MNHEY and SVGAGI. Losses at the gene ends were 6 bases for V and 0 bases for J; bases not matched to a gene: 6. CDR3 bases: TGTGCCAGCAGGTCCGGGACAGGGTTCTCCTACGAGCAGTACGTC. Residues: CASRSGTGFSYEQYV.

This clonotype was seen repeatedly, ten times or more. CDR3 amino acids: CASSLSTYNEQFF. Here the CDR3 DNA reads TGTGCCAGCAGCTTAAGCACGTACAATGAGCAGTTCTTC. The chain is built from TRBV7-9 and TRBJ2-1; D remains ambiguous. The length of the CDR3 is 13 residues. V was cut by 2 bases and J by 4 bases, with 6 bases left in between. Per germline, CDR1 SEHNR and CDR2 FQNEAQ (reference sequence).

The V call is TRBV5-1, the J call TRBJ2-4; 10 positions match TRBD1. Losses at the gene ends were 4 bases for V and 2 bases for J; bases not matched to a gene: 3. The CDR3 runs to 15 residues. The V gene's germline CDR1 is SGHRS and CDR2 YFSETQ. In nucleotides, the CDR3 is TGCGCCAGCAGCAGGACAGGGGGGTCCAAAAACATTCAGTACTTC. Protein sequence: CASSRTGGSKNIQYF.

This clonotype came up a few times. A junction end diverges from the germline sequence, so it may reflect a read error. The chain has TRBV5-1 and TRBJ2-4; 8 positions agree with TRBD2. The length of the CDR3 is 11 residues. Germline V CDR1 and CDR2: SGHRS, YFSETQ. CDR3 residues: CASSLGPGLVF. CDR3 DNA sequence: TGCGCCAGCAGCTTGGGCCCGGGACTAGTCTTC.

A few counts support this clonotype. The CDR3 DNA reads as TGCGCCAGCAGCTTGGCCGCTAGCGGAAGAGATACGCAGTATTTT. It is translated as CASSLAASGRDTQYF. The chain has TRBV5-1 and TRBJ2-3; 7 nucleotides line up with TRBD2. J was trimmed by 5 bases and V by 0 bases; bases with no gene match: 6. The CDR3 spans 15 residues. CDR1 and CDR2 (germline): SGHRS, YFSETQ.

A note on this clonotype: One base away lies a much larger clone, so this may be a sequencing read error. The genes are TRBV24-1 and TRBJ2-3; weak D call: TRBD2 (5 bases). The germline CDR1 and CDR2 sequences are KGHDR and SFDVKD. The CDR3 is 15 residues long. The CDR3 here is CATSDTGLGTDAQYF. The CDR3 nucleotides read TGTGCCACCAGTGATACGGGGTTAGGTACAGATGCGCAGTATTTT.

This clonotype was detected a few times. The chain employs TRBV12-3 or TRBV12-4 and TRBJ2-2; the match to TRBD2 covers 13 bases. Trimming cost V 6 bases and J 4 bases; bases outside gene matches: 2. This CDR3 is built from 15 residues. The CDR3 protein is CASRGTSGATGELFF. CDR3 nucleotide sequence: TGTGCCAGCAGAGGGACTAGCGGGGCCACCGGGGAGCTGTTTTTT.

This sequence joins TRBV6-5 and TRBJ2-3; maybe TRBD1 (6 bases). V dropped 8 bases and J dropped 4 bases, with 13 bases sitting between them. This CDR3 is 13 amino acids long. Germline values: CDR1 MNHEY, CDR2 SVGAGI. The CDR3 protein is CASGRGIADTQYF. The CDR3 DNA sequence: TGTGCCAGCGGAAGGGGGATCGCAGATACGCAGTATTTT.

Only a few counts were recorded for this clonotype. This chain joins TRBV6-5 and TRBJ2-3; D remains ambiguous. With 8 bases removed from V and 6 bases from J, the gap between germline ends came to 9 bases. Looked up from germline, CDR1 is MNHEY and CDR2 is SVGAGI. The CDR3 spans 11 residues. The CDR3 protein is CASLRGDTQYF. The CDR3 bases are TGTGCCAGCCTGCGTGGGGATACGCAGTATTTT.

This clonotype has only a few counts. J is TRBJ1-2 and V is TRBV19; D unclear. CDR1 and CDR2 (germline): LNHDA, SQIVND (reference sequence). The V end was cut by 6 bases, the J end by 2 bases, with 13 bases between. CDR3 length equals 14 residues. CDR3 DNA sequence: TGTGCCAGTAGAAAAAGCGATACAAACTATGGCTACACCTTC. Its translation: CASRKSDTNYGYTF.